These 5 T cell receptor beta chains share one sample of origin, sequenced in a study of memory CD4+ T cells and cytomegalovirus serostatus. Single viable CD3+CD4+CD8-CD45RO+ cells were sorted as the memory CD4+ T cells. Sequencing was performed with immunoSEQ multiplex PCR; in TCRdb, only in-frame clones are kept and a portion is missing. In the table there are some 40,000 clones, 79% of which are singletons. The sequenced sample consisted of memory CD4+ T cells from blood. The receptors were gathered from an adult in good health and CMV-seropositive.

The chain employs TRBV5-1 and TRBJ2-7; maybe TRBD2 (5 bases). CDR1 and CDR2 from the germline V gene are SGHRS and YFSETQ. Deletions cut 0 bases from V and 7 bases from J, with 11 bases between. The CDR3 length is 13 residues. The CDR3, as DNA: TGCGCCAGCAGCTTGGGTAGGGAGAGTGAGCAGTACTTC. It codes for CASSLGRESEQYF.

This sequence joins TRBV10-3 and TRBJ1-1, with 9 nucleotides matching TRBD1. Germline V gives CDR1 ENHRY, CDR2 SYGVKD. The CDR3 covers 13 residues. V shed 9 bases and J 5 bases; nucleotides not matched to a gene: 7. CDR3 protein: CAISGTGTTEAFF. CDR3 nucleotides: TGTGCCATATCCGGGACAGGGACAACTGAAGCTTTCTTT.

The CDR3 here is CASSLRQGGGEKLFF. CDR3 sequence (DNA): TGTGCCAGCAGCCTCCGACAGGGGGGTGGGGAAAAACTGTTTTTT. The V gene is TRBV11-2, the J gene TRBJ1-4, with 9 bases matching TRBD1. Looked up from germline, CDR1 is SGHAT and CDR2 is FQNNGV. Trimming at V came to 5 bases and at J to 8 bases, leaving 9 bases not matched to a gene. The CDR3 is 15 amino acids. Full variable domain (rest looked up from reference TRBV11-2 and TRBJ1-4): EAGVAQSPRYKIIEKRQSVAFWCNPISGHATLYWYQQILGQGPKLLIQFQNNGVVDDSQLPKDRFSAERLKGVDSTLKIQPAKLEDSAVYLCASSLRQGGGEKLFFGSGTQLSVL.

The chain is built from TRBV18 and TRBJ2-7, with 7 bases fitting TRBD1. Germline CDR1 reads KGHSH; CDR2 reads LQKENI. The trim removed 2 bases at V and 7 bases at J, leaving 8 bases unmatched. This CDR3 comprises 14 residues. The CDR3 sequence: CASSPGTAREEQYF. For the CDR3, the DNA is TGTGCCAGCTCACCAGGGACAGCGAGGGAAGAGCAGTACTTC.

The chain carries TRBV10-1 and TRBJ1-2; perhaps TRBD1 as D (5 bases). Trimming cost V 10 bases and J 3 bases, with 12 bases left between them. Germline CDR1 reads WNHNN; CDR2 reads SYGVQD (reference sequence). The CDR3 runs 12 residues. CDR3 amino acids: CATSWGYYGYTF. The CDR3 DNA reads as TGCGCCACCTCTTGGGGGTACTATGGCTACACCTTC.